A single sample gave rise to the 12 T cell receptor beta chains below, sequenced in a study of cytomegalovirus exposure and HLA in healthy donors. The PCR ran on 60 Vbeta and 13 Jbeta primers. TCRdb keeps only in-frame clones here, not all; method: immunoSEQ multiplex PCR. Of 100,000 to 150,000 clones in the sample, about 80% were seen once. The sample comprised PBMCs. These receptors were obtained from a man aged 30 to 39 in good health and CMV-seropositive.

The gene calls are TRBV5-1 and TRBJ2-6; D call uncertain. This CDR3 contains 17 residues. V lost 4 bases to trimming and J lost 0 bases, with 14 bases between them. The V gene's germline CDR1 is SGHRS and CDR2 YFSETQ. Here the CDR3 reads CASSPRSSLSGANVLTF. The CDR3, as DNA: TGCGCCAGCAGCCCCAGGTCCAGCCTCTCTGGGGCCAACGTCCTGACTTTC.

The rearrangement joins TRBV4-1 to TRBJ2-7; D call uncertain. Trimming stripped 1 base from V and 0 bases from J, with 13 bases between. The CDR3 has 16 residues. Germline lookup yields CDR1 MGHRA and CDR2 YSYEKL. CDR3 sequence reads: CASSQVAGSSSYEQYF. The DNA of the CDR3 is TGCGCCAGCAGCCAAGTGGCCGGGTCAAGCTCCTACGAGCAGTACTTC.

This chain uses TRBV18 with TRBJ2-7, with D hard to call. The germline CDR1 and CDR2 sequences are KGHSH and LQKENI. The CDR3 is 12 residues long. Trimming removed 1 base at V and 4 bases at J, with 5 bases between. The CDR3 nucleotides are TGTGCCAGCTCACCACTCAGGTACGAGCAGTACTTC. Encoded protein: CASSPLRYEQYF.

This chain connects TRBV28 to TRBJ1-4; the D is unclear. CDR3 length: 15 residues. V was clipped by 4 bases and J by 5 bases, with 14 bases between them. CDR1 is MDHEN, CDR2 SYDVKM, per germline. CDR3: CASSYSVGGNEKLFF. As DNA, the CDR3 is TGTGCCAGCAGTTACTCCGTTGGAGGGAATGAAAAACTGTTTTTT.

The genes are TRBV28 and TRBJ1-2, with D possibly matching TRBD1 (5 bases). The CDR3 contains 13 residues. In germline, CDR1 is MDHEN, CDR2 SYDVKM. Trimming took off 2 bases at V and 4 bases at J, with 8 bases between the two ends. CDR3 in amino acids: CASSLNTGYGYTF. The CDR3 DNA sequence: TGTGCCAGCAGTTTAAATACAGGCTATGGCTACACCTTC.

The chain employs TRBV9 and TRBJ1-1, with a weak D call TRBD1 (6 bases). The CDR3 extends over 15 amino acids. V lost 3 bases and J 4 bases, leaving 16 bases between the germline ends. CDR1 is SGDLS and CDR2 is YYNGEE in the germline V gene. The CDR3 nucleotides are TGTGCCAGCAGCGAGGGGGTCCGGGGGGGCACTGAAGCTTTCTTT. Protein: CASSEGVRGGTEAFF.

This clone showed up just a few times. The chain couples TRBV29-1 to TRBJ1-1; tentatively, D is TRBD1 (6 bases). CDR1 and CDR2 (germline): SQVTM, ANQGSEA. The CDR3 spans 14 residues. V lost 4 bases, J lost 5 bases, and 17 bases lay in between. CDR3 DNA sequence: TGCAGCGTTGGGGAAAGGGGGTCGGGGACTGAAGCTTTCTTT. This gives the protein CSVGERGSGTEAFF.

V usage is TRBV7-3 and J usage is TRBJ2-7, with 9 nucleotides matching TRBD1. V trimming: 5 bases; J trimming: 6 bases; junction bases outside the gene matches: 5. CDR1 SGHTA and CDR2 FQGTGA come from the germline V gene. The CDR3 runs to 13 residues. The chain's CDR3 is CASSPGQGGEQYF. The CDR3 DNA reads TGTGCCAGCAGCCCGGGACAGGGCGGCGAGCAGTACTTC.

The gene calls are TRBV20-1 and TRBJ1-1; no reliable D call. The CDR3 is made up of 11 amino acids. The germline V and J ends were trimmed by 1 base and 6 bases, with 6 bases remaining between them. Germline values: CDR1 DFQATT, CDR2 SNEGSKA (reference sequence). The CDR3 DNA reads TGCAGTGCTAGAGTAACATCTGAAGCTTTCTTT. This translates into CSARVTSEAFF.

The chain is built from TRBV28 and TRBJ2-7, with D maybe TRBD2 (5 bases). V lost 1 base to trimming and J lost 4 bases, with 14 bases between them. The CDR3 sequence is 15 residues long. CDR1 and CDR2 (germline): MDHEN, SYDVKM. CDR3 sequence reads: CASSLFGIDNYEQYF. The CDR3 DNA reads TGTGCCAGCAGTTTATTCGGGATAGACAATTACGAGCAGTACTTC.

This chain links TRBV9 with TRBJ2-1, with D possibly being TRBD2 (7 bases). The V end was cut by 0 bases, the J end by 3 bases, with 13 bases between. Germline CDR1 is SGDLS and CDR2 is YYNGEE. This CDR3 is built from 16 residues. The CDR3 nucleotides are TGTGCCAGCAGCGTAGAAGGGGGGAGGGGCTACAATGAGCAGTTCTTC. Translating it yields CASSVEGGRGYNEQFF. Full variable domain (remainder filled in from reference TRBV9 and TRBJ2-1): DSGVTQTPKHLITATGQRVTLRCSPRSGDLSVYWYQQSLDQGLQFLIQYYNGEERAKGNILERFSAQQFPDLHSELNLSSLELGDSALYFCASSVEGGRGYNEQFFGPGTRLTVL.

The DNA for the CDR3 is TGTGCCAGCAGCTTAGTACCCACCGGGAACGGCTACACCTTC. It specifies CASSLVPTGNGYTF. The chain recombines TRBV7-2 with TRBJ1-2; unclear D gene. Germline CDR1 is SGHTA and CDR2 is FQGNSA. V was cut by 1 base and J by 8 bases, with 14 bases left in between. The length of the CDR3 is 14 residues.